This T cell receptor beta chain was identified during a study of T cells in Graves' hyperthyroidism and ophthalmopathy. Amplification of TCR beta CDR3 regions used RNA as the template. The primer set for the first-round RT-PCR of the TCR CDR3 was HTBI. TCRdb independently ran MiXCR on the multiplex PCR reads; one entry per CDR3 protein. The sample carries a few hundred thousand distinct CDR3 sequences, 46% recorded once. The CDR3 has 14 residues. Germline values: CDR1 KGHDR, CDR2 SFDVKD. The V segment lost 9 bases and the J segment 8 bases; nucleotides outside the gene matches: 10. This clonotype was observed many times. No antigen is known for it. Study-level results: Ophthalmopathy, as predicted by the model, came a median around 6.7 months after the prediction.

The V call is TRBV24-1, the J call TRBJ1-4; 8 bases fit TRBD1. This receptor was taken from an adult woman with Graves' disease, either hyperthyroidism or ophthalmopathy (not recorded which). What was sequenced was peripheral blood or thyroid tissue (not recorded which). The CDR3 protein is CATYLGQGHEKLFF. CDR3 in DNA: TGTGCCACCTACCTCGGACAGGGACACGAAAAACTGTTTTTT.